What follows is one T cell receptor beta chain and its context. Its target is not known. Germline CDR1 SGHTA, CDR2 FQGNSA. This CDR3 comprises 14 residues. Trimming pared 4 bases from V and 2 bases from J, leaving 9 bases between. Patients with uncontrolled infections, other autoimmune diseases, pregnancy or lactation were excluded. The sample is drawn from a study of T cells in Graves' hyperthyroidism and ophthalmopathy. Findings of the study overall: Ophthalmopathy was distinguished from stable hyperthyroidism by 13 V-J signatures.

RNA transcripts gave rise to amplified TCR beta CDR3 regions. Researchers ran a first-round RT-PCR on the TCR CDR3 using the HTBI primer set. TCRdb reprocessed the multiplex PCR reads with MiXCR, giving one entry per CDR3 protein. The sample lists hundreds of thousands of distinct CDR3 sequences, 38% occurring once. Sequenced: blood. V and J are TRBV7-2 and TRBJ1-5; the D is unclear. This clonotype was sampled from a man between 18 and 35 years old with Graves' hyperthyroidism. Written as DNA, the CDR3 is TGTGCCAGCAGCTCTTTAATTGGCAATCAGCCCCAGCATTTT. It yields the protein CASSSLIGNQPQHF.